Below are 5 T cell receptor beta chains sequenced from a single sample in a study of blood T cell repertoires in COVID-19. Some clones are missing from TCRdb's copy, which holds only in-frame ones; the method was immunoSEQ multiplex PCR. The profile covers fewer than 50,000 clones, with nearly 90% appearing a single time and almost 35% taken by the ten largest. Sequencing used peripheral blood. The receptors stem from a man aged 70 or older with active COVID-19.

The CDR3 protein is CASSSSGGPGNEQFF. CDR3 sequence (DNA): TGTGCCAGCAGCTCTAGCGGGGGGCCCGGGAATGAGCAGTTCTTC. This sequence joins TRBV7-3 and TRBJ2-1; 11 positions agree with TRBD2. The J segment lost 7 bases and the V segment lost 4 bases, leaving 6 bases of the junction unmatched. The V gene's germline CDR1 is SGHTA and CDR2 FQGTGA. This CDR3 has 15 residues. Combining the CDR3 with reference TRBV7-3 and TRBJ2-1 gives the whole variable domain GAGVSQTPSNKVTEKGKYVELRCDPISGHTALYWYRQSLGQGPEFLIYFQGTGAADDSGLPNDRFFAVRPEGSVSTLKIQRTERGDSAVYLCASSSSGGPGNEQFFGPGTRLTVL.

The genes are TRBV7-2 and TRBJ2-7, with TRBD2 matching 8 bases. Germline CDR1 SGHTA, CDR2 FQGNSA. The J segment lost 3 bases and the V segment lost 5 bases, leaving 9 bases of the junction unmatched. The CDR3 consists of 15 residues. In DNA form, the CDR3 reads TGTGCCAGCAGCCCCGGGGGGGGAGAGGTCTACGAGCAGTACTTC. It specifies CASSPGGGEVYEQYF.

This chain connects TRBV24-1 to TRBJ1-5; 8 nucleotides match TRBD1. Germline V lookup: CDR1 KGHDR, CDR2 SFDVKD. The trim removed 6 bases at V and 2 bases at J, leaving 5 bases unmatched. This CDR3 contains 15 residues. The CDR3 DNA reads TGTGCCACCAGTCGGACAGGGTCGGGCAATCAGCCCCAGCATTTT. This translates into CATSRTGSGNQPQHF.

The CDR3 sequence is CASSEEGTYSNQPQHF. CDR3 nucleotides: TGTGCCAGCAGTGAGGAGGGAACTTATAGCAATCAGCCCCAGCATTTT. The genes are TRBV2 and TRBJ1-5; no clear D gene. This CDR3 is 16 amino acids long. Trimming shortened V by 3 bases and J by 0 bases, and 12 bases separated the two germline ends. From germline, CDR1 is SNHLY and CDR2 FYNNEI. Based on the CDR3 plus reference TRBV2 and TRBJ1-5, the full variable domain is EPEVTQTPSHQVTQMGQEVILRCVPISNHLYFYWYRQILGQKVEFLVSFYNNEISEKSEIFDDQFSVERPDGSNFTLKIRSTKLEDSAMYFCASSEEGTYSNQPQHFGDGTRLSIL.

This clone was found a few times. The chain is built from TRBV7-2 and TRBJ1-4, with TRBD1 identical over 9 bases. The CDR3 covers 15 residues. Germline CDR1 and CDR2: SGHTA and FQGNSA. V gave up 2 bases and J gave up 5 bases; unmatched junction bases: 3. The CDR3 is CASSLNRGRNEKLFF. The CDR3 DNA follows: TGTGCCAGCAGCTTAAACAGGGGGCGGAATGAAAAACTGTTTTTT. Looking up the rest from reference TRBV7-2 and TRBJ1-4 gives the full variable domain: GAGVSQSPSNKVTEKGKDVELRCDPISGHTALYWYRQSLGQGLEFLIYFQGNSAPDKSGLPSDRFSAERTGGSVSTLTIQRTQQEDSAVYLCASSLNRGRNEKLFFGSGTQLSVL.